The entry that follows covers one T cell receptor beta chain sequence. Antigen unknown. The data derive from a study of T cell responses to AZD1222 COVID-19 vaccine. Whole-study findings and limits: Seropositivity was recorded at baseline in only 6 or 7 AZD1222 recipients. Most donors were white British, females outnumbered males, and clonal diversity was possibly underestimated.

The J segment lost 9 bases and the V segment lost 6 bases, leaving 11 bases of the junction unmatched. The CDR3 spans 14 residues. Germline assignment: CDR1 SGHTA and CDR2 FQGNSA. Some clones are missing from TCRdb's copy, which holds only in-frame ones; the method was immunoSEQ multiplex PCR. The profile covers about 130,000 clones, with 80% to 90% appearing a single time and 9.5% taken by the ten largest. The TCR sequence derives from an adult who received the AZD1222 COVID-19 vaccine. The chain uses TRBV7-2 and TRBJ1-5, with TRBD1 matching 7 bases. The input for sequencing was peripheral blood, taken 28 days after the second AZD1222 dose. The CDR3: CASRVSERQGPQHF. In nucleotides, the CDR3 is TGTGCCAGCAGAGTTTCCGAGAGACAGGGGCCCCAGCATTTT.